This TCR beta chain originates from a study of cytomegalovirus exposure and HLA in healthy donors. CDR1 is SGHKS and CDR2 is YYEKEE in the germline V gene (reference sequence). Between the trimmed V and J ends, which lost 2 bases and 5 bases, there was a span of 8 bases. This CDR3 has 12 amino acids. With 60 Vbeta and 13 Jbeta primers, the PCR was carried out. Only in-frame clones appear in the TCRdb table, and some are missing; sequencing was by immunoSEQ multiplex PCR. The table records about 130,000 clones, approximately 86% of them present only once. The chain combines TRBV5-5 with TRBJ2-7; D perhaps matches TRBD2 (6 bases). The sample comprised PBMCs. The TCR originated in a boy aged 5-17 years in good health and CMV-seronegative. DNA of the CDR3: TGTGCCAGCAGCTTTGGGGGGAACGAGCAGTACTTC. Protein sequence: CASSFGGNEQYF.